What follows are 18 T cell receptor beta chains derived from one specimen sequenced in a study of Graves' ophthalmopathy and Graves' hyperthyroidism. Using RNA transcripts, the TCR beta CDR3 regions were amplified. The first round was an RT-PCR with HTBI primers, and the second round was a multiplex PCR. From the multiplex PCR reads, TCRdb called clonotypes with MiXCR, one entry per CDR3 protein. The sample has 200,000 to 250,000 distinct CDR3 sequences, over 25% seen once. Input material: peripheral blood. All receptors derive from a man aged 50-59 years with Graves' ophthalmopathy.

This clonotype was observed many times. The chain couples TRBV29-1 to TRBJ1-1, with D maybe TRBD1 (6 bases). Germline V gene data show CDR1 as SQVTM and CDR2 as ANQGSEA. This CDR3 has 12 residues. Trimming shortened V by 7 bases and J by 3 bases, and 12 bases separated the two germline ends. CDR3 protein: CSAFDRYTEAFF. The DNA of the CDR3 is TGCAGCGCCTTCGACAGGTACACTGAAGCTTTCTTT.

This clonotype was observed many times. This chain connects TRBV4-1 to TRBJ2-7; 8 nucleotides match TRBD2. Germline V CDR1 and CDR2: MGHRA, YSYEKL. V shed 0 bases and J 4 bases; nucleotides not matched to a gene: 8. The CDR3 totals 16 residues. In DNA form, the CDR3 reads TGCGCCAGCAGCCAAGATAGCGGGGTAGCAGGGTACGAGCAGTACTTC. It yields the protein CASSQDSGVAGYEQYF.

There are many counts of this clonotype. The rearrangement links TRBV4-3 to TRBJ2-7, with 9 nucleotides matching TRBD1. The germline gives CDR1 LGHNA, CDR2 YSLEER. V trimming: 0 bases; J trimming: 2 bases; junction bases outside the gene matches: 2. This CDR3 is built from 15 residues. CDR3 coding DNA: TGCGCCAGCAGCCAAGAAGGGACAGGGCCCTACGAGCAGTACTTC. Its translation is CASSQEGTGPYEQYF.

V is TRBV30 and J is TRBJ1-1, with a possible D match to TRBD1 (5 bases). Germline CDR1 is GTSNPN and CDR2 is SVGIG (reference sequence). CDR3 length equals 13 residues. The V end lost 2 bases, the J end lost 6 bases, and 13 bases lay between the germline ends. The CDR3 region is CAWSWDGRAEAFF. DNA of the CDR3: TGTGCCTGGAGTTGGGACGGGAGGGCTGAAGCTTTCTTT.

The rearrangement joins TRBV6-2 or TRBV6-3 to TRBJ2-7; D possibly matches TRBD1 or TRBD2 (5 bases each). The CDR3 consists of 17 residues. V was clipped by 8 bases and J by 0 bases, with 23 bases between them. CDR1 is MNHEY and CDR2 is SVGEGT in the germline V gene. CDR3 in DNA: TGTGCCAGCGGACCAACCAGAGGGGAAGCTGGCTCCTACGAGCAGTACTTC. Protein sequence: CASGPTRGEAGSYEQYF.

This clonotype was picked up many times. The rearrangement uses TRBV6-1 and TRBJ1-3, with 8 bases aligning to TRBD1. Trimming at V came to 6 bases and at J to 4 bases, leaving 11 bases not matched to a gene. The CDR3 covers 16 residues. Germline V CDR1 and CDR2: MNHNS, SASEGT. The CDR3 here is CASSLTGGQGGNTIYF. The CDR3 bases are TGTGCCAGCAGCCTCACAGGGGGGCAAGGAGGAAACACCATATATTTT.

The table lists this clonotype with many counts. V gene TRBV27 combines with J gene TRBJ2-2; D may be TRBD1 (6 bases). V was clipped by 6 bases and J by 0 bases, with 14 bases between them. The germline V gene has CDR1 MNHEY and CDR2 SMNVEV (reference sequence). The CDR3 length is 16 residues. Written as DNA, the CDR3 is TGTGCCAGCAGAACAGGGAGTTTCGCGAACACCGGGGAGCTGTTTTTT. Translated: CASRTGSFANTGELFF.

This clonotype has ten or more counts. This chain connects TRBV20-1 to TRBJ2-4, with 8 positions matching TRBD2. V lost 3 bases to trimming and J lost 6 bases; unmatched junction nucleotides: 10. This CDR3 spans 15 amino acids. Germline loops: CDR1 DFQATT, CDR2 SNEGSKA (reference sequence). The CDR3 DNA follows: TGCAGTGCTAGTACTAGCGGCCCACTTGGAAACATTCAGTACTTC. It specifies CSASTSGPLGNIQYF.

This clonotype was detected ten times or more. V is TRBV29-1 and J is TRBJ2-7; TRBD1 matches 8 bases. Germline V gene data show CDR1 as SQVTM and CDR2 as ANQGSEA. Trimming took 0 bases from V and 6 from J; bases not matched to a gene: 10. The CDR3 sequence is 15 residues long. The CDR3 loop reads CSVEDRGQESREQYF. For the CDR3, the DNA is TGCAGCGTTGAAGATCGGGGACAGGAGTCTCGCGAGCAGTACTTC.

In this sample, this clonotype turned up many times. The gene calls are TRBV27 and TRBJ2-5, with D possibly TRBD2 on 5 matching bases. This CDR3 contains 13 residues. CDR1 is MNHEY and CDR2 is SMNVEV in the germline V gene (reference sequence). The V and J ends lost 6 bases and 9 bases respectively, with 17 bases between them. Here the CDR3 DNA reads TGTGCCAGCAGGCAGAGTGGGGTCGGGGCCCAGTACTTC. Protein product: CASRQSGVGAQYF.

The chain joins TRBV6-1 to TRBJ2-7; D is possibly TRBD1 (5 bases). The CDR3 runs to 17 residues. V was clipped by 6 bases and J by 0 bases, with 21 bases between them. CDR1 is MNHNS and CDR2 is SASEGT in the germline V gene. The CDR3 DNA is TGTGCCAGCAGGCCCTACTCCTCCAGGGTCGGCTCCTACGAGCAGTACTTC. This codes for CASRPYSSRVGSYEQYF.

This clonotype was detected many times. V and J are TRBV29-1 and TRBJ2-7; D is unresolved. V was trimmed by 6 bases and J by 2 bases, leaving 17 bases between them. CDR1 and CDR2 (germline): SQVTM, ANQGSEA. The CDR3 is made up of 14 amino acids. DNA of the CDR3: TGCAGCGTGAGGACCGAGTCCTCACCCTACGAGCAGTACTTC. Its translation is CSVRTESSPYEQYF.

This clonotype was counted ten times or more. This chain uses TRBV12-3 or TRBV12-4 with TRBJ2-2; tentatively, D is TRBD1 (6 bases). CDR3 length: 18 amino acids. Deletions cut 5 bases from V and 5 bases from J, with 24 bases between. CDR3 loop: CASSMTGTTPRGTGELFF. CDR3 sequence (DNA): TGTGCCAGCAGTATGACCGGGACAACCCCTAGGGGGACCGGGGAGCTGTTTTTT.

This clonotype was observed at least ten times. This chain uses TRBV3-1 with TRBJ1-6, with D unresolved. Germline V gene data show CDR1 as LGHDT and CDR2 as YNNKEL (reference sequence). The CDR3 totals 12 residues. Trimming took off 6 bases at V and 7 bases at J, with 7 bases between the two ends. The CDR3 loop is CASRITNSPLHF. CDR3 nucleotides: TGTGCCAGCAGAATCACGAATTCACCCCTCCACTTT.

The table lists this clonotype with many counts. J is TRBJ2-2 and V is TRBV12-3 or TRBV12-4; D possibly corresponds to TRBD2 (7 bases). The V and J ends lost 6 bases and 7 bases respectively, with 15 bases between them. The CDR3 is 14 residues long. CDR3 bases: TGTGCCAGCAGCTGGGGGGGGCTTGGCGGGGAGCTGTTTTTT. This translates into CASSWGGLGGELFF.

This clonotype was picked up many times. This chain joins TRBV11-2 and TRBJ2-1, with 8 positions matching TRBD2. Germline trimming cut 0 bases from V and 12 bases from J; bases unmatched to any gene: 4. Per the germline V gene, CDR1 is SGHAT and CDR2 is FQNNGV. The CDR3 extends over 13 amino acids. In nucleotides, the CDR3 is TGTGCCAGCAGCTTAGATAGCGGGACCCCGCAGTTCTTC. Its protein product is CASSLDSGTPQFF.

This clonotype was observed many times. The V and J genes are TRBV25-1 and TRBJ2-5; D assignment may be TRBD1 or TRBD2 (8 bases each). This CDR3 has 19 residues. The V gene lost 5 bases and the J gene lost 5 bases, with 30 bases spanning the gap. The germline V gene has CDR1 MGHDK and CDR2 SYGVNS. As DNA, the CDR3 is TGTGCCAGCAGTTCCCCAGGGACAGGCATTAGACTAGCGTGGGAGACCCAGTACTTC. This sequence encodes CASSSPGTGIRLAWETQYF. Combining the CDR3 with reference TRBV25-1 and TRBJ2-5 gives the whole variable domain EADIYQTPRYLVIGTGKKITLECSQTMGHDKMYWYQQDPGMELHLIHYSYGVNSTEKGDLSSESTVSRIRTEHFPLTLESARPSHTSQYLCASSSPGTGIRLAWETQYFGPGTRLLVL.

This rearrangement joins TRBV7-8 to TRBJ1-6; 10 bases map to TRBD1. The germline V gene has CDR1 SGHVS and CDR2 FQNEAQ. The CDR3 is 17 amino acids. V shed 5 bases and J 7 bases; nucleotides not matched to a gene: 11. CDR3 sequence: CASSAVTGGAWNSPLHF. In DNA, the CDR3 is TGTGCCAGCAGCGCGGTGACAGGGGGCGCGTGGAATTCACCCCTCCACTTT.